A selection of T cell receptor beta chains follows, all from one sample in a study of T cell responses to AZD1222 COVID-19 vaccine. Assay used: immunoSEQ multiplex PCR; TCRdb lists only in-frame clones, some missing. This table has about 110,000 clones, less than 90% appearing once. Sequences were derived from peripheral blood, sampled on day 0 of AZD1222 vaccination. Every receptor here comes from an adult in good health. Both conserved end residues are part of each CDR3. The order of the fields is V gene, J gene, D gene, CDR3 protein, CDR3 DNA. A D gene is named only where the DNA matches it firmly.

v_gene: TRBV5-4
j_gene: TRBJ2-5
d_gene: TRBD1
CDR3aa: CASSPGTGARGETQYF
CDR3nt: TGTGCCAGCAGCCCCGGGACAGGGGCGCGTGGTGAGACCCAGTACTTC

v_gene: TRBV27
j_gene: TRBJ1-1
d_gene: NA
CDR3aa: CASSLEGGGTEAFF
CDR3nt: TGTGCCAGCAGTTTGGAGGGGGGTGGTACTGAAGCTTTCTTT

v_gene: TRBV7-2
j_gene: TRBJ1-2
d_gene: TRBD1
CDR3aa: CASSQRGTGVYGYTF
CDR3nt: TGTGCCAGCAGCCAACGGGGTACAGGGGTCTATGGCTACACCTTC

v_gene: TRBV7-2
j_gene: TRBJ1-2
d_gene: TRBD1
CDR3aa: CASSRTGRGYTF
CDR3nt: TGTGCCAGCAGCCGGACAGGGAGAGGCTACACCTTC

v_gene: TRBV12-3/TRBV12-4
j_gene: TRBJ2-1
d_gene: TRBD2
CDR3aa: CASYLAGGREQFF
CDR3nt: TGTGCCAGCTACCTAGCGGGAGGGAGAGAGCAGTTCTTC

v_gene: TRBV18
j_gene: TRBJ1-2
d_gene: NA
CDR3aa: CASSPSRAGYTF
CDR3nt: TGTGCCAGCTCACCAAGCAGGGCAGGCTACACCTTC

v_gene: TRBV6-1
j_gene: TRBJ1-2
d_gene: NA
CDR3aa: CASSEGGYTF
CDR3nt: TGTGCCAGCAGTGAGGGTGGTTACACCTTC

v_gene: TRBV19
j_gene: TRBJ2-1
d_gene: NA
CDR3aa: CASSPREYEQFF
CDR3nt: TGTGCCAGTAGTCCCCGGGAGTATGAGCAGTTCTTC

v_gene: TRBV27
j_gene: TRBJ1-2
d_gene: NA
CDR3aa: CASSLRESYGYTF
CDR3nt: TGTGCCAGCAGTTTAAGGGAATCCTATGGCTACACCTTC

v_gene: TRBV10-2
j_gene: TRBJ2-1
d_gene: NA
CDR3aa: CASSESGLAPYNEQFF
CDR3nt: TGCGCCAGCAGTGAGTCCGGTCTAGCGCCTTACAATGAGCAGTTCTTC

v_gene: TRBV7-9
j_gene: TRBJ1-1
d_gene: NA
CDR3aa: CASSFQSPRPPPNTEAFF
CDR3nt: TGTGCCAGCAGCTTTCAGTCCCCCCGGCCCCCACCGAACACTGAAGCTTTCTTT

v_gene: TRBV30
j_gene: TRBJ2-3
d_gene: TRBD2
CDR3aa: CAWSLSGSSTDTQYF
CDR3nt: TGTGCCTGGAGCCTCAGCGGGAGTAGCACAGATACGCAGTATTTT

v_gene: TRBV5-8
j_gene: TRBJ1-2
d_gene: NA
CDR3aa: CASSLGGSHYGYTF
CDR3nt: TGTGCCAGCAGCCTGGGGGGCTCGCACTATGGCTACACCTTC

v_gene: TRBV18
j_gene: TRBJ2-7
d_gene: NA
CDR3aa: CASSPNYEQYF
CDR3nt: TGTGCCAGCTCACCCAACTACGAGCAGTACTTC

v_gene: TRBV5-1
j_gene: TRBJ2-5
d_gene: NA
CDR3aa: CASSLQPSDTTGAQYF
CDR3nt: TGCGCCAGCAGCTTGCAACCCTCCGATACGACGGGAGCCCAGTACTTC

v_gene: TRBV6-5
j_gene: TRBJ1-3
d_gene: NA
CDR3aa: CASGPSSFSGNTIYF
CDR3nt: TGTGCCAGCGGCCCAAGCTCTTTCTCTGGAAACACCATATATTTT

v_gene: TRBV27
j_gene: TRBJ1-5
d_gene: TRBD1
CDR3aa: CASSAQGTGEGQPQHF
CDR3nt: TGTGCCAGCAGTGCGCAAGGGACAGGGGAAGGTCAGCCCCAGCATTTT

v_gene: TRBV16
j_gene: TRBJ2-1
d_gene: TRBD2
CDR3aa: CASGPSGRSYNEQFF
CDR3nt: TGTGCCAGCGGACCTAGCGGGAGGTCCTACAATGAGCAGTTCTTC

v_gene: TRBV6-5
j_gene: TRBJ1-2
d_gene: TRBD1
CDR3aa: CASSDRVSGYTF
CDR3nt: TGTGCCAGCAGCGACAGGGTTAGTGGCTACACCTTC

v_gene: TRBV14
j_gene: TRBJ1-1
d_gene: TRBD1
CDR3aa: CASSPQQDRYTEAFF
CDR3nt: TGTGCCAGCAGCCCGCAACAGGACAGGTACACTGAAGCTTTCTTT